What follows are 28 T cell receptor beta chains derived from one specimen sequenced in a study of blood T cell repertoires in COVID-19. Using immunoSEQ multiplex PCR, the repertoire was profiled, and TCRdb retains in-frame clones only, with some absent. This repertoire shows roughly 230,000 clones, roughly 84% found once; its top ten account for under 5%. The sequencing input was peripheral blood. The receptor source for this set is a man in his fifties or sixties with active or convalescent COVID-19.

The rearrangement uses TRBV28 and TRBJ2-7; D is perhaps TRBD2 (5 bases). The CDR3 is 12 amino acids. The germline CDR1 and CDR2 sequences are MDHEN and SYDVKM. The V gene lost 5 bases and the J gene lost 7 bases, with 12 bases spanning the gap. CDR3 in amino acids: CASSIMGREQYF. The CDR3 DNA reads TGTGCCAGCAGTATAATGGGGAGAGAGCAGTACTTC.

This clone was detected a few times. The gene calls are TRBV5-1 and TRBJ2-1; D might be TRBD1 (5 bases). Trimming took off 4 bases at V and 9 bases at J, with 11 bases between the two ends. The CDR3 runs 12 residues. Germline V gives CDR1 SGHRS, CDR2 YFSETQ. In nucleotides, the CDR3 is TGCGCCAGCAGCGCAGGACACAGTGAGCAGTTCTTC. Protein: CASSAGHSEQFF.

The CDR3 region has the DNA TGTGCCAGCTCACTGCCGGGACTGCCTTCCGAGCAGTACTTC. Translated: CASSLPGLPSEQYF. V usage is TRBV18 and J usage is TRBJ2-7, with a possible D match to TRBD2 (6 bases). Looked up from germline, CDR1 is KGHSH and CDR2 is LQKENI. The CDR3 loop spans 14 amino acids. V shed 4 bases and J shed 6 bases, with 16 bases lying between them.

The chain recombines TRBV30 with TRBJ1-2; 12 bases match TRBD1. CDR3 length equals 13 residues. Trimming removed 8 bases from V and 8 bases from J; junction bases left unmatched: 9. Germline V gives CDR1 GTSNPN, CDR2 SVGIG (reference sequence). CDR3 nucleotides: TGTGCCCGCCGGGACAGGGGGCGCGAAGGCTACACCTTC. Its translation is CARRDRGREGYTF.

J is TRBJ1-2 and V is TRBV7-8; 8 bases are a match to TRBD1. CDR3 length equals 15 residues. Germline V CDR1 and CDR2: SGHVS, FQNEAQ. V lost 3 bases and J lost 0; bases outside the gene matches: 3. In nucleotides, the CDR3 is TGTGCCAGCAGCTTTACAGGGGGGGCTAACTATGGCTACACCTTC. It yields the protein CASSFTGGANYGYTF.

The count of this clone is one. The chain couples TRBV10-3 to TRBJ1-1; perhaps TRBD1 as D (5 bases). The V end was cut by 7 bases, the J end by 4 bases, with 13 bases between. Per germline, CDR1 ENHRY and CDR2 SYGVKD. CDR3 size: 13 residues. CDR3 sequence reads: CAITMDTITEAFF. CDR3 nucleotides: TGTGCCATCACCATGGACACAATCACTGAAGCTTTCTTT.

The chain has TRBV2 and TRBJ2-5; a weak D match, TRBD1 (6 bases). Trimming removed 4 bases from V and 3 bases from J, with 15 bases in between. The CDR3 consists of 15 residues. Germline V gives CDR1 SNHLY, CDR2 FYNNEI. The CDR3 region has the DNA TGTGCCAGCAGTGGGGGGCCGGGCCTGAAAGAGACCCAGTACTTC. Translation: CASSGGPGLKETQYF.

The chain combines TRBV10-3 with TRBJ2-7; TRBD1 agrees at 9 bases. Germline CDR1 is ENHRY and CDR2 is SYGVKD. The CDR3 consists of 15 residues. With 5 bases clipped from V and 6 bases from J, the junction kept 11 bases outside the gene matches. The CDR3 nucleotides read TGTGCCATCAGTCCCCCGGGACAGGGTTTCTTCGAGCAGTACTTC. Protein product: CAISPPGQGFFEQYF.

The sample holds one count of this clone. This CDR3 reads CASSAEQGFNSPLHF. For the CDR3, the DNA is TGTGCCAGCAGTGCGGAACAGGGATTTAATTCACCCCTCCACTTT. The chain has TRBV2 and TRBJ1-6; a weak D match, TRBD1 (6 bases). Trimming removed 4 bases at V and 6 bases at J, with 13 bases between. Germline V gene data show CDR1 as SNHLY and CDR2 as FYNNEI. This CDR3 has 15 amino acids.

Comments on this clone: Sequence at one end of the junction differs from germline and may be a read error. This rearrangement joins TRBV7-2 to TRBJ2-5; 12 bases align to TRBD2. CDR3 length: 16 amino acids. CDR1 is SGHTA and CDR2 is FQGNSA in the germline V gene. The CDR3, as DNA: TGTGTCAGCAGTAGGGCTAGCGGGGGGGCCTGGGAGACCCAGTACTTC. This gives the protein CVSSRASGGAWETQYF.

About this clone: At the DNA level, this CDR3 is encoded by other sequences in the same sample as well. The chain employs TRBV5-6 and TRBJ2-3, with 12 bases that match TRBD2. V lost 2 bases, J lost 2 bases, and 6 bases stayed unmatched. CDR3 size: 17 residues. Per the germline V gene, CDR1 is SGHDT and CDR2 is YYEEEE. The CDR3 here is CASSFRLAGDPTDTQYF. The CDR3 coding sequence is TGTGCCAGCAGCTTTAGACTAGCGGGGGACCCCACAGATACGCAGTATTTT.

This chain connects TRBV5-1 to TRBJ2-1; D is unclear. The CDR3 consists of 11 residues. Germline V gene sequence: CDR1 SGHRS, CDR2 YFSETQ. With 0 bases removed from V and 8 bases from J, the gap between germline ends came to 3 bases. CDR3 sequence (DNA): TGCGCCAGCAGCTTGGCGGATGAGCAGTTCTTC. The encoded protein is CASSLADEQFF.

This chain uses TRBV7-7 with TRBJ2-5; D remains unclear. V shed 3 bases and J shed 5 bases, with 10 bases lying between them. This CDR3 contains 13 residues. Germline CDR1 and CDR2: SSHAT and FNYEAQ (reference sequence). This chain's CDR3 is CASSLEYTETQYF. CDR3 sequence (DNA): TGTGCCAGCAGCTTGGAGTATACTGAGACCCAGTACTTC.

This clone came up a few times. The gene calls are TRBV5-5 and TRBJ2-1, with 11 positions matching TRBD2. V lost 1 base and J lost 7; bases outside the gene matches: 4. CDR3 length: 15 amino acids. Germline V gene lookup returns CDR1 SGHKS and CDR2 YYEKEE (reference sequence). CDR3 region: CASSLSIAGGNEQFF. The CDR3 DNA reads as TGTGCCAGCAGCTTGTCGATAGCGGGGGGGAATGAGCAGTTCTTC.

This sequence joins TRBV28 and TRBJ2-5; perhaps TRBD1 as D (5 bases). This CDR3 is 13 amino acids long. CDR1 and CDR2 from the germline V gene are MDHEN and SYDVKM. The V end lost 2 bases, the J end lost 5 bases, and 9 bases lay between the germline ends. The CDR3 nucleotides are TGTGCCAGCAGTTTAAGCAGGGTTGAGACCCAGTACTTC. Its translation is CASSLSRVETQYF. The variable domain in full, completed from reference TRBV28 and TRBJ2-5, reads DVKVTQSSRYLVKRTGEKVFLECVQDMDHENMFWYRQDPGLGLRLIYFSYDVKMKEKGDIPEGYSVSREKKERFSLILESASTNQTSMYLCASSLSRVETQYFGPGTRLLVL.

The J gene is TRBJ2-5, the V gene TRBV11-3, with a possible D match to TRBD1 (5 bases). V was trimmed by 1 base and J by 5 bases, leaving 11 bases between them. The CDR3 loop spans 14 amino acids. The germline gives CDR1 SGHNT, CDR2 YENEEA. CDR3 in amino acids: CASSLGGGMETQYF. The CDR3, as DNA: TGTGCCAGCAGCTTAGGGGGCGGTATGGAGACCCAGTACTTC.

This clone was detected once. This sequence joins TRBV28 and TRBJ1-1; no clear D. The CDR3 is 12 residues long. V was clipped by 2 bases and J by 8 bases, with 9 bases between them. CDR1 is MDHEN, CDR2 SYDVKM, per germline. The CDR3 DNA sequence: TGTGCCAGCAGTTTAGCACAGAGAGAAGCTTTCTTT. Protein product: CASSLAQREAFF. Full variable domain (remainder filled in from reference TRBV28 and TRBJ1-1): DVKVTQSSRYLVKRTGEKVFLECVQDMDHENMFWYRQDPGLGLRLIYFSYDVKMKEKGDIPEGYSVSREKKERFSLILESASTNQTSMYLCASSLAQREAFFGQGTRLTVV.

The chain joins TRBV6-5 to TRBJ2-1, with TRBD1 identical over 7 bases. This CDR3 is built from 13 residues. CDR1 is MNHEY, CDR2 SVGAGI, per germline. V shed 7 bases and J 9 bases; nucleotides not matched to a gene: 9. CDR3 region: CASILDRVTEQFF. CDR3 nucleotide sequence: TGTGCCAGCATTTTAGACAGGGTGACTGAGCAGTTCTTC.

V usage is TRBV24-1 and J usage is TRBJ1-1, with D possibly being TRBD1 (5 bases). CDR3 length equals 16 residues. The germline V gene encodes CDR1 KGHDR and CDR2 SFDVKD. Trimming removed 5 bases from V and 7 bases from J, with 22 bases in between. The CDR3 loop reads CATSVGNVWVGGEAFF. The CDR3 DNA reads as TGTGCCACCAGTGTCGGTAACGTCTGGGTCGGGGGTGAAGCTTTCTTT.

The J gene is TRBJ2-3, the V gene TRBV5-7; TRBD1 agrees at 8 bases. TRBV5-7 is noted as an ORF with a role that remains uncertain. The CDR3 sequence is 15 residues long. V was pared by 5 bases and J by 13 bases, with 18 bases of the junction left unmatched. DNA of the CDR3: TGTGCCAGCAGGTTTTCGGACAGGGTTTTCGGTAGAAAGTATTTT. This codes for CASRFSDRVFGRKYF.

This sequence joins TRBV7-9 and TRBJ1-6; 9 positions match TRBD1. J was trimmed by 5 bases and V by 5 bases; bases with no gene match: 4. This CDR3 is built from 15 residues. Germline CDR1 SEHNR, CDR2 FQNEAQ (reference sequence). The DNA of the CDR3 is TGTGCCAGCAGCGTTCGGACAGGGGATAATTCACCCCTCCACTTT. Translation: CASSVRTGDNSPLHF.

This chain uses TRBV5-4 with TRBJ2-7; TRBD1 matches at 7 bases. Germline-derived CDR1 and CDR2 are SGHNT and YYREEE (reference sequence). With V trimmed by 1 base and J by 5 bases, 12 bases remained unmatched. CDR3 length: 16 amino acids. The CDR3 DNA is TGTGCCAGCAGCTTGAGTCCAGGGGGTGGGTCAAACGAGCAGTACTTC. Amino acids: CASSLSPGGGSNEQYF.

The chain employs TRBV12-3 or TRBV12-4 and TRBJ1-2; TRBD1 is a possible D gene (5 bases). The CDR3 is 13 residues long. With 7 bases removed from V and 8 bases from J, the gap between germline ends came to 17 bases. CDR3 region: CASNLGVGKGYTF. In nucleotides, the CDR3 is TGTGCCAGCAACTTAGGGGTGGGGAAGGGCTACACCTTC.

V and J are TRBV9 and TRBJ2-7, with 8 bases lining up with TRBD2. Germline V gives CDR1 SGDLS, CDR2 YYNGEE. The CDR3 covers 13 residues. The trim removed 3 bases at V and 6 bases at J, leaving 5 bases unmatched. The CDR3 nucleotides read TGTGCCAGCAGCGGGACTAGCTATGCCGAGCAGTACTTC. Translation gives CASSGTSYAEQYF.

This clone was seen just once. The rearrangement links TRBV5-8 to TRBJ2-1; 8 positions match TRBD1. V shed 4 bases, J shed 6 bases, and the junction held 9 bases outside the gene matches. The V gene's germline CDR1 is SGHTS and CDR2 YDEGEE. This CDR3 comprises 15 residues. The CDR3 region is CASSLGTGVTNEQFF. The DNA for the CDR3 is TGTGCCAGCAGCCTAGGGACAGGAGTCACCAATGAGCAGTTCTTC.

The chain is built from TRBV19 and TRBJ1-1; D gene uncertain. Germline V gene lookup returns CDR1 LNHDA and CDR2 SQIVND (reference sequence). V was clipped by 4 bases and J by 0 bases, with 18 bases between them. The CDR3 has 17 residues. The CDR3 bases are TGTGCCAGTAGTAGGCGGGAGGGAAAGGGCGTGAACACTGAAGCTTTCTTT. This gives the protein CASSRREGKGVNTEAFF.

The chain couples TRBV28 to TRBJ1-5; TRBD1 might be the D (5 bases). CDR1 is MDHEN and CDR2 is SYDVKM in the germline V gene. The CDR3 covers 16 residues. V dropped 3 bases and J dropped 4 bases, with 16 bases sitting between them. CDR3 DNA: TGTGCCAGCAGTTTTAGGGGAATAACGCGGAATCAGCCCCAGCATTTT. As protein: CASSFRGITRNQPQHF.

The genes are TRBV19 and TRBJ1-4; possible D gene TRBD1, 5 bases. Germline CDR1 reads LNHDA; CDR2 reads SQIVND (reference sequence). This CDR3 contains 13 residues. V was pared by 5 bases and J by 7 bases, with 11 bases between. The CDR3 loop reads CASSLGGIEKLFF. CDR3 nucleotide sequence: TGTGCCAGTAGTCTGGGGGGAATTGAAAAACTGTTTTTT.